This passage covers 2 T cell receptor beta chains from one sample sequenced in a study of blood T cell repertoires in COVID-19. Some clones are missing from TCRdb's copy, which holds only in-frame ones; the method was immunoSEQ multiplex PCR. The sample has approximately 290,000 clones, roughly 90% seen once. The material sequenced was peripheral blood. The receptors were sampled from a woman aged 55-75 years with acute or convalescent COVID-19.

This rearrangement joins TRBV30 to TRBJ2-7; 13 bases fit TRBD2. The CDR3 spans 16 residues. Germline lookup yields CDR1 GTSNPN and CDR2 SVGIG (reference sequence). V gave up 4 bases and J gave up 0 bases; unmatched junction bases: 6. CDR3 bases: TGTGCCTGGACGGGACTAGCGGGAAGGAGCTCCTACGAGCAGTACTTC. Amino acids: CAWTGLAGRSSYEQYF.

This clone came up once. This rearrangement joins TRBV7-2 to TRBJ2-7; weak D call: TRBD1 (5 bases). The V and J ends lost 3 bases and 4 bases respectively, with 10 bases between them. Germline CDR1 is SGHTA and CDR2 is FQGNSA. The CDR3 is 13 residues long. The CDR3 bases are TGTGCCAGCAGCTTGGGCAGGGAATACGAGCAGTACTTC. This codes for CASSLGREYEQYF.